What follows is one T cell receptor beta chain and its context. It lacks a known antigen. No qualities accompany the bases; no much larger clone lies one base away. The immunoSEQ Assay, a bias-controlled multiplex PCR, was used to amplify TCRbeta CDR3 regions from genomic DNA. From the authors' description of their analysis: Within the assay, amplification of reference gene primers was used to estimate how many nucleated cells each sample contained. To quantify the absolute abundance of each unique TCRbeta CDR3 rearrangement, sequence reads were collapsed and filtered. Productive Simpson clonality was computed per sample as the square root of Simpson's diversity index over productive rearrangements. TCRdb obtained this table from immuneACCESS and retained in-frame rearrangements with V and J assigned. These tables miss some clones; where compared with another copy, unresolved V genes account for less than half of the shortfall, and the remainder is unexplained. The DNA was the basis for D and trimming; V, J and clone size are from that table. In this sample the table shows some 200,000 clones, approximately 82% of which occur a single time. The ten top clones hold approximately 15% of the sample.

The CDR1 and CDR2 encoded by the germline V gene are SGHTA and FQGTGA. Including the terminal cysteine and phenylalanine, the CDR3 comprises 16 residues. Just the 48-base CDR3 DNA is kept, in frame starting at base 1. The junction shows trimming of 5 bases on V and 8 bases on J, and the gene matches do not reach 8 bases of it. These data originate in a study of blood T cell repertoires in COVID-19 (dated by TCRdb to the early 2020s). Regarding the complete study: Collaborator samples came from the United States, Italy and Spain and covered acute and convalescent phases of COVID-19. The dataset comprised deeply sampled blood TCRbeta repertoires from subjects exposed to, actively infected with, or recovered from COVID-19. Where available, HLA class I and class II types were obtained from metadata supplied by the sample provider rather than from assay-based typing. The samples were drawn from the first 160 participants of the ongoing ImmuneRACE study and from over a thousand subjects provided by 6 global collaborators. The repertoires were made available in a free public database intended to serve as a resource for research on the immune response to SARS-CoV-2. The prospective study material was composed of cDNA or gDNA derived from T cells, B-cell-depleted T cells, or PBMCs. A de-identified subject ID, COVID-19 status, age in years and sex were almost always included in the sample metadata.

Study-wide findings and limitations: Clinical and demographic metadata were provided uncurated, with the amount varying by source and participant.

Participants in the prospective study were aged roughly 18 to 100 years, lived in about two dozen United States geographic areas, and enrolled through a virtual design. In the prospective study, participants were assigned to cohorts based on the clinical history participants reported in a screening survey and a study questionnaire. Recovered participants in ImmuneRACE Cohort 3 were defined by two consecutive negative NP/OP PCR tests, clearance by a healthcare professional, or resolution of symptoms. In the prospective study, mobile phlebotomists collected whole blood, serum and a nasopharyngeal or oropharyngeal swab from each participant. Participants in the prospective study had the option to provide additional blood draws and questionnaires over a 2-month period. Blood samples from the prospective study were shipped frozen or at room temperature prior to DNA extraction.

The clonotype comes from a woman aged 45-65 years who had recovered from COVID-19. Recombination linked TRBV7-3 to TRBJ2-1; TRBD2 matches 14 bases in the middle. Sequenced input: PBMCs or T cells enriched from blood (not recorded which). The CDR3 protein is CASSRTGTSGSHEQFF. The sequenced DNA is TGTGCCAGCAGCCGAACCGGGACTAGCGGGAGCCATGAGCAGTTCTTC.